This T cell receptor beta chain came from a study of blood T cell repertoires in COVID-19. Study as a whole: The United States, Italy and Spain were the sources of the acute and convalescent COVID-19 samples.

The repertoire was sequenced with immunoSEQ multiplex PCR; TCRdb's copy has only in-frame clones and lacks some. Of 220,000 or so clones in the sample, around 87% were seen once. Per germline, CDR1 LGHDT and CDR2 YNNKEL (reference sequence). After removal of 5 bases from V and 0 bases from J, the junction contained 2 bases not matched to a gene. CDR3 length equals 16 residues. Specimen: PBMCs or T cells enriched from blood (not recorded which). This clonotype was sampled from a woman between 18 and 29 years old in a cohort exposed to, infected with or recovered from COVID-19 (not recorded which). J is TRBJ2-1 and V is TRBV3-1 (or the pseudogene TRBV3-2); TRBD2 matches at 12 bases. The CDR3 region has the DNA TGTGCCAGCAGCGGACTAGCGGGGTACTCCTACAATGAGCAGTTCTTC. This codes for CASSGLAGYSYNEQFF.